This T cell receptor (beta chain) was identified during a study of T cell repertoires in ileal Crohn's disease. Clones were read by immunoSEQ multiplex PCR, and TCRdb kept only the in-frame ones, dropping some. The data show 7,300 or so clones, around 84% seen once. CDR1 is LGHNT, CDR2 FRNRAP, per germline. The CDR3 length is 17 residues. The J segment lost 8 bases and the V segment lost 5 bases, leaving 11 bases of the junction unmatched. Eligibility required adulthood, ileal or ileocolonic Crohn's disease and indicated ileocolonic resection. Details on this clone: The antigen is unknown.

Overall study results and limits: Compared with CD4 T cells, sorted CD8 cells carried more expanded clones. Endoscopic recurrence occurred in every patient whose clonality exceeded 26.8%. Active smokers at surgery had more clonal expansions than non-smokers.

The sequenced material came from ileal tissue. The chain carries TRBV12-5 and TRBJ2-1; the match to TRBD2 covers 14 bases. The sequence derives from an adult with Crohn's disease. The CDR3, as DNA: TGTGCTAGTGGTCCAGGGACTAGCGGGAGCCTTATCGATGAGCAGTTCTTC. Residues: CASGPGTSGSLIDEQFF.